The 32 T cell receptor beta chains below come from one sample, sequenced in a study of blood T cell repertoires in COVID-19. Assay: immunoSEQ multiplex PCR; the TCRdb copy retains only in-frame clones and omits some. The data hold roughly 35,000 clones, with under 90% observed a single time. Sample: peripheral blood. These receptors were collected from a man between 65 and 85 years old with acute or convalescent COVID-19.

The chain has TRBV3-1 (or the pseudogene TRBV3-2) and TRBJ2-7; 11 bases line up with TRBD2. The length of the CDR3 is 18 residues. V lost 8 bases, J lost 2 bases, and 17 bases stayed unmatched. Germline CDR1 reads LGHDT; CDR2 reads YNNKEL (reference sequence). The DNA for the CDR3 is TGTGCCAGCCAAACCGGGACTAGCGGTTCCAACGTCCCCTACGAGCAGTACTTC. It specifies CASQTGTSGSNVPYEQYF.

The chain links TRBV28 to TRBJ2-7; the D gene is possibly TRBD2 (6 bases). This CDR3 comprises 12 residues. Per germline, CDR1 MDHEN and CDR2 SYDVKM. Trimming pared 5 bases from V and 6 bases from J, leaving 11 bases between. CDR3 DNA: TGTGCCAGCAGTCAGGAGGGGAGCGAGCAGTACTTC. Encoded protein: CASSQEGSEQYF.

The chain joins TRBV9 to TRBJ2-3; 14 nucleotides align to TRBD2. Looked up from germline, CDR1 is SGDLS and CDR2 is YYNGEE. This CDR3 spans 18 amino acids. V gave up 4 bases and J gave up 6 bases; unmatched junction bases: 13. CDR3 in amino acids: CASSPPRTSGRFSDTQYF. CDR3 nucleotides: TGTGCCAGCAGCCCCCCACGGACTAGCGGGAGGTTTTCGGATACGCAGTATTTT.

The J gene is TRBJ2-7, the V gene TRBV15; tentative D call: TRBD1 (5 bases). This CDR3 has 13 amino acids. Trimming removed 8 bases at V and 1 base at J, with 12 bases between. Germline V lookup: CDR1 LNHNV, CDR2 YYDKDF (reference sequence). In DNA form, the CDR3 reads TGTGCCACCGGGGCAGACCTATCCTACGAGCAGTACTTC. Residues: CATGADLSYEQYF. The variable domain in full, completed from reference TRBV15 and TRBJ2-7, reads DAMVIQNPRYQVTQFGKPVTLSCSQTLNHNVMYWYQQKSSQAPKLLFHYYDKDFNNEADTPDNFQSRRPNTSFCFLDIRSPGLGDTAMYLCATGADLSYEQYFGPGTRLTVT.

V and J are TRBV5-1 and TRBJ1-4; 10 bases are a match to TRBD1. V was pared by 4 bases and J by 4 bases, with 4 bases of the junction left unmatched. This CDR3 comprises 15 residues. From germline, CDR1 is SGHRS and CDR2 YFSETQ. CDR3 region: CASSDDRGLNEKLFF. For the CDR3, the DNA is TGCGCCAGCAGCGACGACAGGGGGCTTAATGAAAAACTGTTTTTT.

The CDR3 coding sequence is TGTGCCAGCAGCCAAACGAAAGGGGTTAGCTGGGACACCGGGGAGCTGTTTTTT. As protein: CASSQTKGVSWDTGELFF. This rearrangement joins TRBV7-2 to TRBJ2-2, with D maybe TRBD1 (5 bases). The CDR3 is 18 amino acids. Between the trimmed V and J ends, which lost 5 bases and 3 bases, there was a span of 22 bases. Per germline, CDR1 SGHTA and CDR2 FQGNSA.

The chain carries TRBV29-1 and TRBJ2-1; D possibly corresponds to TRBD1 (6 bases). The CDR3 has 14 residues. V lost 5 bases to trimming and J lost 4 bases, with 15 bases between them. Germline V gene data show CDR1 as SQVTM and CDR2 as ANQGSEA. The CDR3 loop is CSVMRGILYNEQFF. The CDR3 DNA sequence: TGCAGCGTTATGAGGGGGATTTTATACAATGAGCAGTTCTTC.

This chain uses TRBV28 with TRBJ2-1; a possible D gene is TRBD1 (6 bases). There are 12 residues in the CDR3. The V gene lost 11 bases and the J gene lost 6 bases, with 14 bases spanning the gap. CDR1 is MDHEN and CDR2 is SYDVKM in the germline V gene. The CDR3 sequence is CASLGTPNEQFF. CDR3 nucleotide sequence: TGTGCCTCACTAGGGACACCCAATGAGCAGTTCTTC.

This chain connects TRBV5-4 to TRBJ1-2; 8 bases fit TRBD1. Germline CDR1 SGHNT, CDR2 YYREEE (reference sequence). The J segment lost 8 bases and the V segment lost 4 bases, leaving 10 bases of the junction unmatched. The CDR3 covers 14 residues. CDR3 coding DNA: TGTGCCAGCAGCATCAAACAGGGGGGTATAGGCTACACCTTC. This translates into CASSIKQGGIGYTF. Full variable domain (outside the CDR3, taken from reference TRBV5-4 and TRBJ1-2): ETGVTQSPTHLIKTRGQQVTLRCSSQSGHNTVSWYQQALGQGPQFIFQYYREEENGRGNFPPRFSGLQFPNYSSELNVNALELDDSALYLCASSIKQGGIGYTFGSGTRLTVV.

DNA for the CDR3: TGTGCCAGTAGTAGTCTAACAGAACTCACAGATACGCAGTATTTT. Its protein product is CASSSLTELTDTQYF. This rearrangement joins TRBV19 to TRBJ2-3; unclear D gene. The CDR3 consists of 15 residues. The V gene lost 4 bases and the J gene lost 2 bases, with 13 bases spanning the gap. Germline V gene data show CDR1 as LNHDA and CDR2 as SQIVND (reference sequence).

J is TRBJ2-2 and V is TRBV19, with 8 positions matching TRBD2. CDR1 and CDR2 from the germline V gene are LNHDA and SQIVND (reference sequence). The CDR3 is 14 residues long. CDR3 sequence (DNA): TGTGCAACCGACGGGGGGGAGGTGGCCGGGGAGCTGTTTTTT. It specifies CATDGGEVAGELFF. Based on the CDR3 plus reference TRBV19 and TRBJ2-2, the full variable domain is DGGITQSPKYLFRKEGQNVTLSCEQNLNHDAMYWYRQDPGQGLRLIYYSQIVNDFQKGDIAEGYSVSREKKESFPLTVTSAQKNPTAFYLCATDGGEVAGELFFGEGSRLTVL.

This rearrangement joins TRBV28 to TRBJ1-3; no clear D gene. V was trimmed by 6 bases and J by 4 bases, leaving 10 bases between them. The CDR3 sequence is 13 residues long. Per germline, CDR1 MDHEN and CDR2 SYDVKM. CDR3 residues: CASRDTVGNTIYF. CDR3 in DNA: TGTGCCAGCAGGGATACAGTCGGAAACACCATATATTTT.

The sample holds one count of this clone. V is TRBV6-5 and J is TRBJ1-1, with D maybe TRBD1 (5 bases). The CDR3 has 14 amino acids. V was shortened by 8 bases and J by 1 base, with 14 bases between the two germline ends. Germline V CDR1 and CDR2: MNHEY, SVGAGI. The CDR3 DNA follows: TGTGCCAGCTGCAGGGTTTTTGGGAACACTGAAGCTTTCTTT. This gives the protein CASCRVFGNTEAFF.

The CDR3 is CASSSKEGSSYEQYF. The CDR3 DNA reads TGTGCCAGCAGCTCCAAGGAGGGGAGCTCCTACGAGCAGTACTTC. The V call is TRBV5-4, the J call TRBJ2-7, with a tentative D call TRBD2 (6 bases). Germline loops: CDR1 SGHNT, CDR2 YYREEE (reference sequence). Trimming removed 3 bases at V and 0 bases at J, with 13 bases between. The CDR3 sequence is 15 residues long.

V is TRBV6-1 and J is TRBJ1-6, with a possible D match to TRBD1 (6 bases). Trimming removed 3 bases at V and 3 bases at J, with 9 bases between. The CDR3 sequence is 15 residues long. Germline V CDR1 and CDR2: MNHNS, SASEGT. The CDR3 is CASSEAGVYNSPLHF. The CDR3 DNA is TGTGCCAGCAGTGAGGCAGGGGTCTATAATTCACCCCTCCACTTT.

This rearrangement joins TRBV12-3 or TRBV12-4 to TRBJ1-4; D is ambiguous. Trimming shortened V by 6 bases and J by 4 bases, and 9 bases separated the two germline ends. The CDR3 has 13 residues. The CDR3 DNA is TGTGCCAGCAGGAAGGACTTTAATGAAAAACTGTTTTTT. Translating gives CASRKDFNEKLFF.

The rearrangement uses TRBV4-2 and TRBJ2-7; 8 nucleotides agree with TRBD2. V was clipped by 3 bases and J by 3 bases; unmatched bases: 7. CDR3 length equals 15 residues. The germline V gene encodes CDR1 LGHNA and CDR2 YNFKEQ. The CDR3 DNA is TGTGCCAGCAGCCAGACAGCGGGAGCGGTCTACGAGCAGTACTTC. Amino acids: CASSQTAGAVYEQYF.

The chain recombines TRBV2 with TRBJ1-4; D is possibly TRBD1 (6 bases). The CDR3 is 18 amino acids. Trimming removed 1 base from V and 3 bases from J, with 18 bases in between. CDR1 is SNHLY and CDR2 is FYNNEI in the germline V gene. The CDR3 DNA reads TGTGCCAGCAGTGAAGGGCCCGTTATAGACAGGCCTAATGAAAAACTGTTTTTT. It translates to CASSEGPVIDRPNEKLFF.

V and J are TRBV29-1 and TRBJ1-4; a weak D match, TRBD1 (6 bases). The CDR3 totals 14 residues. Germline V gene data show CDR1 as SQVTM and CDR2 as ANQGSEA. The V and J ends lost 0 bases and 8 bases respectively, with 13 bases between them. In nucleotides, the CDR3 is TGCAGCGTTGAAGACAACAGGGAGGGGGAAAAACTGTTTTTT. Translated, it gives CSVEDNREGEKLFF.

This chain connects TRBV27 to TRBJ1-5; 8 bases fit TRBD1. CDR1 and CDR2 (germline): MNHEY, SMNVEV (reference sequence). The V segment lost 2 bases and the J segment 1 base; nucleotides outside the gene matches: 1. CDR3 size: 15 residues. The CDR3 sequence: CASSLNRGSNQPQHF. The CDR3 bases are TGTGCCAGCAGTTTAAACAGGGGGAGCAATCAGCCCCAGCATTTT.

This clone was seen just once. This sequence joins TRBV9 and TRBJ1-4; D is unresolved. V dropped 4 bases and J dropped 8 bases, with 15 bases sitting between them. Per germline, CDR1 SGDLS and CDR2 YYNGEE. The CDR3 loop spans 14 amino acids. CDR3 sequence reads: CASSQTPSPEKLFF. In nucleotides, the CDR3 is TGTGCCAGCAGCCAGACTCCTTCGCCCGAAAAACTGTTTTTT.

This chain's CDR3 is CASKIWSGGPHNEQFF. In DNA, the CDR3 is TGTGCCAGCAAGATATGGTCGGGGGGCCCCCACAATGAGCAGTTCTTC. The J gene is TRBJ2-1, the V gene TRBV28, with D possibly TRBD2 on 7 matching bases. Trimming pared 7 bases from V and 5 bases from J, leaving 21 bases between. The CDR3 length is 16 residues. Germline-derived CDR1 and CDR2 are MDHEN and SYDVKM.

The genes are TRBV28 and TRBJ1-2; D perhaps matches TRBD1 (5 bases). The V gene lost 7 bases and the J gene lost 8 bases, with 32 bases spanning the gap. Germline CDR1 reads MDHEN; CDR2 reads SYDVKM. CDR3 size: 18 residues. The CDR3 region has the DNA TGTGCCAGCAATGACCCCCTCGGGCAGGATCCAACTTGGGGCGGCTACACCTTC. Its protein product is CASNDPLGQDPTWGGYTF.

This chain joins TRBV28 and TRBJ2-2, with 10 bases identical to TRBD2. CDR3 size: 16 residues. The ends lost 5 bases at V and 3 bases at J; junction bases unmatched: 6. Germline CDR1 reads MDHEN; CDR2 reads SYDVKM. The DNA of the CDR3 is TGTGCCAGCAGTCGCCGAGCGGGAGGGTACACCGGGGAGCTGTTTTTT. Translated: CASSRRAGGYTGELFF.

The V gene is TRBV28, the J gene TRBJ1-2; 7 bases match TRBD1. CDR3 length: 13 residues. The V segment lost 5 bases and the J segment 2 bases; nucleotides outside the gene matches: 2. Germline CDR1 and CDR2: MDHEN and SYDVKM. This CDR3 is CASSKQGNYGYTF. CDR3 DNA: TGTGCCAGCAGTAAACAGGGGAACTATGGCTACACCTTC.

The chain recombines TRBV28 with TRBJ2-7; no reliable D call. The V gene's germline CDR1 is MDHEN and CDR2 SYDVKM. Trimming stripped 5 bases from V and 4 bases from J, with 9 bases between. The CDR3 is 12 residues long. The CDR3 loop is CASSQPQYEQYF. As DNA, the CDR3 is TGTGCCAGCAGTCAACCCCAGTACGAGCAGTACTTC.

Here the CDR3 DNA reads TGTGCCAGCAGCAGGAGTGTCCAAGAGACCCAGTACTTC. Translation gives CASSRSVQETQYF. This chain joins TRBV21-1 and TRBJ2-5; the table's D call, TRBD2, has no DNA check behind it. TRBV21-1 constitutes a pseudogene. The CDR3 has 13 residues.

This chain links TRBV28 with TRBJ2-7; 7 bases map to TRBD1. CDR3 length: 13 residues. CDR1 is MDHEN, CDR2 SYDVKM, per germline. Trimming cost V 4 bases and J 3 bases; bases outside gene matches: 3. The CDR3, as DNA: TGTGCCAGCAGTTGGGACAGCAGCTACGAGCAGTACTTC. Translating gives CASSWDSSYEQYF.

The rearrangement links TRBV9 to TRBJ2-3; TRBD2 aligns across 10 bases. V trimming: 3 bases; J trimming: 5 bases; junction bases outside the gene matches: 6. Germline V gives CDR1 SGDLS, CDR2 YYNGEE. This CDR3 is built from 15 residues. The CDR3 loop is CASSASGRGIDTQYF. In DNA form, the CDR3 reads TGTGCCAGCAGCGCCAGCGGGAGGGGTATAGATACGCAGTATTTT.

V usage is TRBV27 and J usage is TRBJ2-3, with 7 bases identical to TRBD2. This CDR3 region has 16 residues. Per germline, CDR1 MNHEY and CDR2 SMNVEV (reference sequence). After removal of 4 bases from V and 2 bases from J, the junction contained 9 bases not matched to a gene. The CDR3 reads CASSYLAEGYTDTQYF. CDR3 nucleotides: TGTGCCAGCAGTTACCTAGCGGAAGGGTACACAGATACGCAGTATTTT.

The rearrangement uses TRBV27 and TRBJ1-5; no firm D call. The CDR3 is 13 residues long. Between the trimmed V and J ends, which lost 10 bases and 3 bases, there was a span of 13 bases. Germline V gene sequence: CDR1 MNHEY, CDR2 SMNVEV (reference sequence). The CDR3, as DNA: TGTGCCACCCAGGCCGCTCTCAATCAGCCCCAGCATTTT. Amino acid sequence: CATQAALNQPQHF.

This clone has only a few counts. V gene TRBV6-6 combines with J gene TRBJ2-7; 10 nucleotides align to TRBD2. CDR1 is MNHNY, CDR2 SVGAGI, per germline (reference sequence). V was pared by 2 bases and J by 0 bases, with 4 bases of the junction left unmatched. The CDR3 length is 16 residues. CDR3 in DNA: TGTGCCAGCAGTTACCTGCCTAGCGGGAGCTCCTACGAGCAGTACTTC. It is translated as CASSYLPSGSSYEQYF.